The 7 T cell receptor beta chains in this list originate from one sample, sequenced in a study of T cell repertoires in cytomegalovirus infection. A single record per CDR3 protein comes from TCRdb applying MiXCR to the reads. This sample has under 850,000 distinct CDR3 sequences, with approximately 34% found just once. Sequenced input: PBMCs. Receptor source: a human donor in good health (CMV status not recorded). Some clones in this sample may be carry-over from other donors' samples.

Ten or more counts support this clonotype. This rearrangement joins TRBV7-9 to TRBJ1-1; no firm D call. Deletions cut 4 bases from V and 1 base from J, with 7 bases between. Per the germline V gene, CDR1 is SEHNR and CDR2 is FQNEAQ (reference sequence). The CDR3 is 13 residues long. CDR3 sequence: CASSSSTNTEAFF. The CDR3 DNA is TGTGCCAGCAGCTCAAGCACGAACACTGAAGCTTTCTTT.

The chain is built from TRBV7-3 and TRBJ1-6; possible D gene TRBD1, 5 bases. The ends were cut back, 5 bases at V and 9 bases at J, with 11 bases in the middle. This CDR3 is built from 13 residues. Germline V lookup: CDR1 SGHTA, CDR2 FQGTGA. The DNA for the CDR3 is TGTGCCAGCAGCCCTACGGGGGGTTCACCCCTCCACTTT. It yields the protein CASSPTGGSPLHF.

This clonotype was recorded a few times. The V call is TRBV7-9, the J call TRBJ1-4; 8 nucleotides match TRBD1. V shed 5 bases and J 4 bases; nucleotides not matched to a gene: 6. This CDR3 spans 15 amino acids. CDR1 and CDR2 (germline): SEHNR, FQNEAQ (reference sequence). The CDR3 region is CASSQTTGVNEKLFF. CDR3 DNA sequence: TGTGCCAGCAGCCAGACGACAGGGGTTAATGAAAAACTGTTTTTT.

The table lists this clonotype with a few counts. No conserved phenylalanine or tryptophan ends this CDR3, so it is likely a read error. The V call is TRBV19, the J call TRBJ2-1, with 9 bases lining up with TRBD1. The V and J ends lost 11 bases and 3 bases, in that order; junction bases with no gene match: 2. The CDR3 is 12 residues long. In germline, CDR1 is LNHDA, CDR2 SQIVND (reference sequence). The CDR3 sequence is CASGQGYNEQFL. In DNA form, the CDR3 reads TGTGCCTCGGGACAGGGCTACAATGAGCAGTTCTTA.

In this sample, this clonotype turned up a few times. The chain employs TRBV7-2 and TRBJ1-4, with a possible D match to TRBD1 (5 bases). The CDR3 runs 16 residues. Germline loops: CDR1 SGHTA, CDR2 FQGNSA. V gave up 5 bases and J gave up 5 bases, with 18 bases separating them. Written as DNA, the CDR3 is TGTGCCAGCAGCCCCTTGGCCGGGACGGCGAATGAAAAACTGTTTTTT. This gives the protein CASSPLAGTANEKLFF.

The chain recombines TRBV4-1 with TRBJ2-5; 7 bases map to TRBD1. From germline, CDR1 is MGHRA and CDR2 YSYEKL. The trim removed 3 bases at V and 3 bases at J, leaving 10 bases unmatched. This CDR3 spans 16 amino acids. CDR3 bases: TGCGCCAGCAGCCATTCGACGACAGGGAGCAAAGAGACCCAGTACTTC. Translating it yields CASSHSTTGSKETQYF.

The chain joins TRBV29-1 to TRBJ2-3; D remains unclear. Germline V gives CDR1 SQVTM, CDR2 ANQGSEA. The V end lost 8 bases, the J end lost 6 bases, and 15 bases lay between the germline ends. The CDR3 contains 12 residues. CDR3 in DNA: TGCAGCTCCCGGGCCCTGGGGGATACGCAGTATTTT. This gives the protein CSSRALGDTQYF.